The 16 T cell receptor beta chains below all came from one sample that was sequenced in a study of blood T cell repertoires in COVID-19. Clones were sequenced by immunoSEQ multiplex PCR, and TCRdb holds only the in-frame ones, with some missing. The top ten clones hold around 13% of a sample with 160,000 or so clones, about four fifths of them seen once. Input material: peripheral blood. The receptors come from a woman at least 80 years old with acute or convalescent COVID-19.

The V gene is TRBV6-5, the J gene TRBJ1-1; D is uncertain. The CDR3 is 15 amino acids. The germline gives CDR1 MNHEY, CDR2 SVGAGI. Trimming left V 6 bases short and J 5 bases short, with 19 bases between. The CDR3 is CASSKNEGYWTEAFF. CDR3 nucleotides: TGTGCCAGCAGCAAGAACGAGGGCTACTGGACTGAAGCTTTCTTT.

V and J are TRBV7-8 and TRBJ2-5, with a weak D call TRBD2 (7 bases). Trimming took 4 bases from V and 5 from J, leaving 20 bases between them. This CDR3 comprises 16 residues. Germline V gene data show CDR1 as SGHVS and CDR2 as FQNEAQ. The CDR3 reads CASSWRGGALAETQYF. Written as DNA, the CDR3 is TGTGCCAGCAGCTGGCGAGGGGGGGCGCTTGCGGAGACCCAGTACTTC.

The chain carries TRBV6-5 and TRBJ1-2; possible D gene TRBD1, 5 bases. Germline assignment: CDR1 MNHEY and CDR2 SVGAGI. The CDR3 loop spans 15 amino acids. Trimming took off 0 bases at V and 7 bases at J, with 15 bases between the two ends. CDR3 bases: TGTGCCAGCAGTTACTCGGGCTGGTCTGGGGCTGGCTACACCTTC. This sequence encodes CASSYSGWSGAGYTF.

The chain joins TRBV10-1 to TRBJ2-5; 10 nucleotides align to TRBD2. The CDR3 spans 16 residues. Germline CDR1 reads WNHNN; CDR2 reads SYGVQD (reference sequence). Trimming took 0 bases from V and 2 from J; bases not matched to a gene: 3. The CDR3 nucleotides read TGCGCCAGCAGTGAGTCTTTAGCGGGAGGTCAAGAGACCCAGTACTTC. Translation: CASSESLAGGQETQYF.

This chain links TRBV19 with TRBJ1-5; tentative D call: TRBD1 (5 bases). This CDR3 comprises 13 residues. Germline-derived CDR1 and CDR2 are LNHDA and SQIVND (reference sequence). Trimming removed 6 bases from V and 2 bases from J, with 8 bases in between. In nucleotides, the CDR3 is TGTGCCAGTAGCCAGGGTGGCAATCAGCCCCAGCATTTT. Protein product: CASSQGGNQPQHF.

V and J are TRBV24-1 and TRBJ2-5; a possible D gene is TRBD2 (5 bases). V dropped 7 bases and J dropped 1 base, with 9 bases sitting between them. CDR3 length equals 13 residues. Germline values: CDR1 KGHDR, CDR2 SFDVKD. The CDR3 loop is CATRASSQETQYF. The CDR3 nucleotides read TGTGCCACCAGGGCTAGCAGCCAAGAGACCCAGTACTTC.

The rearrangement joins TRBV12-5 to TRBJ1-2, with TRBD1 matching 7 bases. The V segment lost 4 bases and the J segment 4 bases; nucleotides outside the gene matches: 6. Germline V CDR1 and CDR2: LGHNT, FRNRAP. This CDR3 has 14 residues. The CDR3 here is CASGSSGTAYGYTF. The DNA for the CDR3 is TGTGCTAGTGGTTCCTCCGGGACAGCCTATGGCTACACCTTC. Looking up the rest from reference TRBV12-5 and TRBJ1-2 gives the full variable domain: DARVTQTPRHKVTEMGQEVTMRCQPILGHNTVFWYRQTMMQGLELLAYFRNRAPLDDSGMPKDRFSAEMPDATLATLKIQPSEPRDSAVYFCASGSSGTAYGYTFGSGTRLTVV.

The chain is built from TRBV7-9 and TRBJ2-1; 12 bases are shared with TRBD2. Germline-derived CDR1 and CDR2 are SEHNR and FQNEAQ (reference sequence). V gave up 1 base and J gave up 6 bases; unmatched junction bases: 13. The CDR3 is made up of 19 amino acids. This CDR3 is CASSLGSWLAGGPGNEQFF. DNA for the CDR3: TGTGCCAGCAGCTTAGGTAGTTGGCTAGCGGGGGGGCCTGGCAATGAGCAGTTCTTC.

The CDR3 DNA reads as TGCGCCAGCAGCTTGTGGGCAGATCAGCCCCAGCATTTT. Protein product: CASSLWADQPQHF. The V and J genes are TRBV5-1 and TRBJ1-5; D is undetermined. The CDR3 length is 13 residues. Trimming cost V 1 base and J 5 bases, with 7 bases left between them. CDR1 is SGHRS, CDR2 YFSETQ, per germline.

The chain has TRBV6-6 and TRBJ1-5; D might be TRBD1 (5 bases). V lost 2 bases and J 7 bases, leaving 15 bases between the germline ends. Germline assignment: CDR1 MNHNY and CDR2 SVGAGI (reference sequence). The CDR3 sequence is 15 residues long. The CDR3 reads CASSYPDIGEQPQHF. CDR3 nucleotides: TGTGCCAGCAGTTACCCGGACATCGGTGAGCAGCCCCAGCATTTT.

This clone has only a few counts. The rearrangement uses TRBV10-3 and TRBJ2-1; 7 bases match TRBD1. J lost 5 bases, V lost 11 bases, and 12 bases had no gene match. Germline values: CDR1 ENHRY, CDR2 SYGVKD. This CDR3 is built from 14 residues. CDR3 DNA: TGTGCCGCAGGGGCGAGGGGGCAGGACAATGAGCAGTTCTTC. Protein sequence: CAAGARGQDNEQFF.

The genes are TRBV30 and TRBJ2-7, with 8 bases lining up with TRBD2. The CDR3 spans 13 residues. The V and J ends lost 3 bases and 7 bases, in that order; junction bases with no gene match: 8. The germline V gene has CDR1 GTSNPN and CDR2 SVGIG (reference sequence). The DNA of the CDR3 is TGTGCCTGGAGGAGAAGCGGGAGTAAAGAGCAGTACTTC. The encoded protein is CAWRRSGSKEQYF.

The chain is built from TRBV7-2 and TRBJ2-1, with TRBD2 matching over 10 bases. This CDR3 comprises 14 residues. V was pared by 5 bases and J by 13 bases, with 11 bases of the junction left unmatched. Germline CDR1 is SGHTA and CDR2 is FQGNSA. This CDR3 reads CASSPRLAGAPQFF. CDR3 nucleotides: TGTGCCAGCAGCCCCAGGCTAGCGGGGGCCCCACAGTTCTTC.

This clone appeared a few times. The genes are TRBV19 and TRBJ2-7; the D gene is possibly TRBD2 (6 bases). Germline lookup yields CDR1 LNHDA and CDR2 SQIVND (reference sequence). The CDR3 runs to 16 residues. Trimming took 4 bases from V and 3 from J, leaving 19 bases between them. CDR3 residues: CASSREIASVGYEQYF. The CDR3 nucleotides are TGTGCCAGTAGTAGGGAGATCGCTAGCGTGGGCTACGAGCAGTACTTC.

The gene calls are TRBV11-2 and TRBJ2-1; the D gene is possibly TRBD2 (5 bases). The CDR3 has 15 residues. Trimming pared 4 bases from V and 8 bases from J, leaving 18 bases between. Germline assignment: CDR1 SGHAT and CDR2 FQNNGV. This CDR3 reads CASSSQATRGHEQFF. In nucleotides, the CDR3 is TGTGCCAGCAGCTCCCAAGCTACTAGAGGCCATGAGCAGTTCTTC.

This clone was detected a few times. This chain links TRBV5-4 with TRBJ1-4, with TRBD1 matching over 8 bases. CDR1 is SGHNT and CDR2 is YYREEE in the germline V gene (reference sequence). The CDR3 length is 14 residues. V was pared by 2 bases and J by 7 bases, with 4 bases of the junction left unmatched. This chain's CDR3 is CASSFRGLSEKLFF. CDR3 in DNA: TGTGCCAGCAGCTTCAGGGGGCTGAGTGAAAAACTGTTTTTT.